This T cell receptor (beta chain) was profiled in a study of CD8 T cells in Susac syndrome. Study-wide results and limits: Within total CD8+ repertoires, some 15 Susac-specific public clones were found, and within CD8+ TEMRA repertoires, five.

Patients with Susac syndrome met the recently defined diagnostic criteria for definite or probable disease. RNA, at about 0.45 to 1 ug, was reverse transcribed with random hexamers. The CDR3 of TCR beta was amplified by immunoSEQ multiplex PCR across 54 Vbeta and 13 Jbeta. MiXCR was run by TCRdb on the immunoSEQ multiplex PCR reads, yielding one entry per CDR3 protein. Here the sample spans 70,000 to 85,000 distinct CDR3 sequences, approximately 96% being singletons. Turning to this clonotype: The antigen is not known.

Sample: CD8+ T cells from PBMCs. The TCR originated in a human donor with Susac syndrome.

The CDR3 DNA reads TGTGCCAGCAGCGCCGCGGGTAACTACAATGAGCAGTTCTTC. This encodes CASSAAGNYNEQFF. V usage is TRBV7-6 and J usage is TRBJ2-1, with D possibly TRBD2 on 5 matching bases. The V end was cut by 5 bases, the J end by 3 bases, with 11 bases between. The germline V gene encodes CDR1 SGHVS and CDR2 FNYEAQ. CDR3 length: 14 amino acids.